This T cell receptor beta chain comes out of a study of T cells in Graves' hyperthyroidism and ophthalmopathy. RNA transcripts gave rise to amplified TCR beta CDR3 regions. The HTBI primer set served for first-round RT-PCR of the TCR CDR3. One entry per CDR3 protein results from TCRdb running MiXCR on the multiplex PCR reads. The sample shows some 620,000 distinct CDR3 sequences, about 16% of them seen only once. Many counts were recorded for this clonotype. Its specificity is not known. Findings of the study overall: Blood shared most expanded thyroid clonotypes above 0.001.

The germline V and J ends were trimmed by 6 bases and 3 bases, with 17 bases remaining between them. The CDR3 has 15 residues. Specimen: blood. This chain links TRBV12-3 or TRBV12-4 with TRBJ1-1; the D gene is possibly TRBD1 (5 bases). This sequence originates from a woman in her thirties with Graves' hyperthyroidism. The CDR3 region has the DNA TGTGCCAGCAGCTCAACTGGGGCGTTAGACACTGAAGCTTTCTTT. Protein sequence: CASSSTGALDTEAFF.